This TCR beta chain was identified in a study of blood T cells in healthy people across ages. Primers used in a second PCR of about 6 to 12 cycles were a sample-barcoded 5' primer and a J-beta primer mix. From the 5' RACE reads, TCRdb called clonotypes with MiXCR, one entry per CDR3 protein. The table shows around 1,000,000 distinct CDR3 sequences, with 20% to 25% occurring only once. This CDR3 is 12 amino acids long. This same sample was also taken into another study, of T cells of mothers and their children.

The chain is built from TRBV12-3 or TRBV12-4 and TRBJ2-5; a possible D gene is TRBD1 (6 bases). The end of the DNA aligns better with TRBJ2-7, so the J call may be wrong. Sequences were obtained from blood. The receptor was derived from a girl aged 2-15 years in good health. The CDR3 coding sequence is TGTGCCAGCAGTCAGACAGGTGGCGAGCAGTACTTC. Its protein is CASSQTGGEQYF.